This T cell receptor (beta chain) came from a study of cytomegalovirus exposure and HLA in healthy donors. Study-wide results and caveats: A missense variant in DCLRE1C was later tied to TCR beta V- and J-gene trimming.

With 60 Vbeta and 13 Jbeta primers, the PCR was carried out. Original data processing: Unique TCR beta chains numbered 80 million to 95 million in a later analysis, with roughly 10 million shared. TCRdb's table, derived via immunoSEQ multiplex PCR, lists solely in-frame clones and lacks some. From that table come the V and J calls and clone size; the DNA was used to work out D and trimming. The sample lists 170,000 or so clones, roughly 80% occurring once. Comment on this clone: Its antigen is unknown.

This CDR3 has 15 residues. Trimming cost V 4 bases and J 2 bases; bases outside gene matches: 7. Germline CDR1 and CDR2: SEHNR and FQNEAQ (reference sequence). The specimen sequenced was PBMCs. The chain combines TRBV7-9 with TRBJ2-7, with 8 bases identical to TRBD2. The source is a boy between 10 and 17 years old in good health and CMV-seronegative. In DNA, the CDR3 is TGTGCCAGCAGCTCGGATCGTAGCGGGGCCTACGAGCAGTACTTC. Its protein is CASSSDRSGAYEQYF.